The entry below describes one T cell receptor (beta chain). The participants were between roughly 18 and 100 years old and came from 24 US areas. Clinical history as reported by participants underpinned cohort assignment. This sample was taken from a study of blood T cell repertoires in COVID-19. Libraries were prepared by immunoSEQ multiplex PCR; TCRdb keeps only in-frame clonotypes and omits some of them. This table holds fewer than 350,000 clones, 75% to 90% found once. The germline gives CDR1 MNHNS, CDR2 SASEGT. This CDR3 spans 17 amino acids. J lost 0 bases, V lost 4 bases, and 9 bases had no gene match.

The rearrangement joins TRBV6-1 to TRBJ1-1, with 9 bases aligning to TRBD1. Sequenced: PBMCs or T cells enriched from blood (not recorded which). The receptor's source is a woman in her forties or fifties who had recovered from COVID-19. The CDR3 DNA reads TGTGCCAGCAGTGGGGGACAGGGAAGTCGAATGAACACTGAAGCTTTCTTT. This sequence encodes CASSGGQGSRMNTEAFF.